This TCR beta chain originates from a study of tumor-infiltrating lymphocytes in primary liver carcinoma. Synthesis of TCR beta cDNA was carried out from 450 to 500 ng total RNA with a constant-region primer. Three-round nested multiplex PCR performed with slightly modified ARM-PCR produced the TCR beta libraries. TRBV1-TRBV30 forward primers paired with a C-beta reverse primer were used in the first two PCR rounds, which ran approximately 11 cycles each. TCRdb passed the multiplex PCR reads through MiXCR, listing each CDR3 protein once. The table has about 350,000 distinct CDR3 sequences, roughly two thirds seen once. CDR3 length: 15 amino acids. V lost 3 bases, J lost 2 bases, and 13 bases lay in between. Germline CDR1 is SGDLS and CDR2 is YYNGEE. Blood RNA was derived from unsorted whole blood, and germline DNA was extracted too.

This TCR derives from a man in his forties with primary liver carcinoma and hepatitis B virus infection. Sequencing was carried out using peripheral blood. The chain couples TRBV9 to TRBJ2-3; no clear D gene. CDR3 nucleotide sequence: TGTGCCAGCAGCGAGGACGGGCCCAACACAGATACGCAGTATTTT. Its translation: CASSEDGPNTDTQYF.